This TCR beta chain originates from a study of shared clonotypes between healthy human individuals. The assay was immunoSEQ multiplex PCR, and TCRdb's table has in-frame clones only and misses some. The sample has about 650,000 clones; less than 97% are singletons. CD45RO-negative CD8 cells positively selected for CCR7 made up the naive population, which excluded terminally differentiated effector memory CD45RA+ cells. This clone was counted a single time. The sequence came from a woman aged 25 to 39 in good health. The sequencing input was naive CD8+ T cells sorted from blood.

The CDR3: CASSQEGGVQETQYF. In DNA form, the CDR3 reads TGTGCCAGCAGCCAAGAAGGCGGCGTCCAAGAGACCCAGTACTTC. The rearrangement uses TRBV4-2 and TRBJ2-5; D is uncertain. CDR1 is LGHNA and CDR2 is YNFKEQ in the germline V gene. The CDR3 spans 15 residues. V was clipped by 0 bases and J by 1 base, with 9 bases between them.